Listed below are T cell receptor beta chains from one sample, sequenced in a study of regulatory T cells in long-lasting Graves disease. From the multiplex PCR reads, TCRdb called clonotypes with MiXCR, one entry per CDR3 protein. The data contain more than 400,000 distinct CDR3 sequences, roughly 15% of them seen just once; the ten biggest clones take up around 11%. This same sample was also part of a study on T cells in Graves' hyperthyroidism and ophthalmopathy.

Sequences were derived from peripheral blood mononuclear cells (PBMCs), sampled at new diagnosis, from a patient treated with antithyroid drugs. These TCRs come from a woman aged 25 to 39 with Graves disease. The CDR3 runs from the conserved cysteine through the conserved F or W. The D gene is left open where the match is weak. Some rows mark clone size as missing; the rest say once, few, many or name a class of expanded clone.

clone_size	d_call	v_call	j_call	cdr3_nt	cdr3_aa
many	NA	TRBV28	TRBJ1-1	TGTGCCAGCGTGATGGACCCTGCGAACACTGAAGCTTTCTTT	CASVMDPANTEAFF
many	NA	TRBV20-1	TRBJ2-2	TGCAGTGCTAGAGGGGACCTGAACACCGGGGAGCTGTTTTTT	CSARGDLNTGELFF
many	TRBD1	TRBV6-1	TRBJ2-1	TGTGCCAGTCAACCGGGACAGGGTAATGATGAGCAGTTCTTC	CASQPGQGNDEQFF
many	TRBD2	TRBV28	TRBJ2-5	TGTGCCAGCAGTCCCCGCGACGGCGGGAGGTTCCAAGAGACCCAGTACTTC	CASSPRDGGRFQETQYF
many	NA	TRBV7-9	TRBJ1-1	TGTGCCAGCAGCTTGAAGAACACTGAAGCTTTCTTT	CASSLKNTEAFF
few	NA	TRBV3-1	TRBJ1-3	TGTGCCAGCAGCCACCTAGGAAACACCATATATTTT	CASSHLGNTIYF
many	TRBD2	TRBV20-1	TRBJ2-3	TGCAGTGCACTAGCGGGAGACGATACGCAGTATTTT	CSALAGDDTQYF
many	NA	TRBV12-3/TRBV12-4	TRBJ2-7	TGTGCCAGCAGCTCAGCTACTACAGGCCGTCACTCCTACGAGCAGTACTTC	CASSSATTGRHSYEQYF
NA	NA	TRBV30	TRBJ1-1	TGTGCCTGGGCCATGCAGGCGAACACTGAAGCTTTCTTT	CAWAMQANTEAFF
many	TRBD2	TRBV20-1	TRBJ2-1	TGCAGTGCTACCGTGGGTGCGGCGGGAGTCTCCTACAATGAGCAGTTCTTC	CSATVGAAGVSYNEQFF
many	TRBD1	TRBV18	TRBJ1-6	TGTGCCAGCTCACCCCCCGACAGGGGTAATTCACCCCTCCACTTT	CASSPPDRGNSPLHF
NA	TRBD1	TRBV10-3	TRBJ1-5	TGTGCCATCAGTGAGTGGGGGGACAGTAGCTCGCCCCAGCATTTT	CAISEWGDSSSPQHF
many	TRBD2	TRBV4-1	TRBJ2-5	TGCGCCAGCAGCCAAGGGACGGGAGGAGGGGAGACCCAGTACTTC	CASSQGTGGGETQYF
NA	NA	TRBV9	TRBJ2-1	TGTGCCAGCAGCGTAGGGGGGGGGACAGGAGCCAACAATGAGCAGTTCTTC	CASSVGGGTGANNEQFF
many	NA	TRBV20-1	TRBJ2-7	TGCAGCGGGGGTAGGGACCACGAGCAGTACTTC	CSGGRDHEQYF
many	NA	TRBV20-1	TRBJ2-7	TGCAGTGCGCACCCGCGCTGGGGGCTAGCCTCCTACGAGCAGTACTTC	CSAHPRWGLASYEQYF
few	TRBD1	TRBV7-9	TRBJ2-7	TGTGCCAGCAGCTTAGGGGACAGTGTCAGGTCCTACGAGCAGTACTTC	CASSLGDSVRSYEQYF
many	TRBD2	TRBV29-1	TRBJ2-7	TGCAGCGTTGTAGGGGGACTAGGAAAGGACGAGCAGTACTTC	CSVVGGLGKDEQYF
few	TRBD1	TRBV6-2/TRBV6-3	TRBJ2-2	TGTGCCAGCAGTAAAATACAGGGGACCGGGGAGCTGTTTTTT	CASSKIQGTGELFF
many	TRBD2	TRBV27	TRBJ2-1	TGTGCCAGCAGTTTATGGATTAGCGGGAGCGTTAATGAGCAGTTCTTC	CASSLWISGSVNEQFF
few	NA	TRBV15	TRBJ2-3	TGTGCCACCAGCAGTAGAAAAGGGGGTAGGGCAGATACGCAGTATTTT	CATSSRKGGRADTQYF
many	NA	TRBV6-5	TRBJ2-7	TGTGCCAGCAGTTACACGGACAAGTTAAACTACGAGCAGTACTTC	CASSYTDKLNYEQYF
many	TRBD1	TRBV19	TRBJ1-1	TGTGCCAGTAACATACCGGGACAGGGGTATCGGCACACTGAAGCTTTCTTT	CASNIPGQGYRHTEAFF
few	TRBD2	TRBV7-3	TRBJ2-1	TGTGCCAGCAGCTACGTTGGGCGGGAGGTGCAGTTCTTC	CASSYVGREVQFF